This T cell receptor beta chain derives from a study of T-cell memory formation after mild COVID-19. CDR1 is SGDLS, CDR2 YYNGEE, per germline. Trimming cost V 4 bases and J 2 bases, with 10 bases left between them. The CDR3 extends over 15 amino acids. MiXCR, run by TCRdb on the 5' RACE reads, gives a single entry per CDR3 protein. The sample lists under 550,000 distinct CDR3 sequences, roughly 18% occurring once. The sequence was collected from an adult woman who had mild COVID-19 (a few samples of this study predate the infection). Cell type and time point are not known. This chain joins TRBV9 and TRBJ2-6; D gene ambiguous. Source material: PBMCs or a T cell subset sorted from them (not recorded which). Here the CDR3 DNA reads TGTGCCAGCAGCACCAACAGAGCTGGGGCCAACGTCCTGACTTTC. It translates to CASSTNRAGANVLTF.